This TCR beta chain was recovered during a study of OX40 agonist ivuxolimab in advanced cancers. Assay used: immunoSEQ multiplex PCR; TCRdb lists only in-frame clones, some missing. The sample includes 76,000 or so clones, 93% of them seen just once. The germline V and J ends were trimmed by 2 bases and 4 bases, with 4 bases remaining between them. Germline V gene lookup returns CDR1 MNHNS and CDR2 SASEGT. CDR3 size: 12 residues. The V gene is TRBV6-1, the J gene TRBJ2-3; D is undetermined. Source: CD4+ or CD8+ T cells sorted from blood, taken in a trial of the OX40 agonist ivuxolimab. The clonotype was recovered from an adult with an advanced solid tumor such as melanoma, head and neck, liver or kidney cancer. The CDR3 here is CASSEFPDTQYF. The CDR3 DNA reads TGTGCCAGCAGTGAATTTCCAGATACGCAGTATTTT.